This T cell receptor (beta chain) was sequenced in a study of T cells in Graves' hyperthyroidism and ophthalmopathy. Study-level results: Most clonotypes that expanded in the thyroid above 0.001 also showed up in blood. Ophthalmopathy prediction by the model preceded onset by a median roughly 6.3 months.

About this clonotype itself: The antigen remains undetermined.

Ophthalmopathy patients had moderate-to-severe active disease, CAS ≥3, NOSPECS ≥4, and disease duration under 3 months. Fresh peripheral blood, about 10 ml of it, supplied the PBMCs. Amplified regions were TCR beta CDR3 sequences from RNA transcripts. HTBI primers were used for first-round RT-PCR of the TCR CDR3. TCRdb reprocessed the multiplex PCR reads via MiXCR and lists one record per CDR3 protein. The sample lists 700,000 or so distinct CDR3 sequences; around 15% were seen once. Trimming took 4 bases from V and 0 from J; bases not matched to a gene: 6. The CDR3 is made up of 16 amino acids. Germline values: CDR1 MGHRA, CDR2 YSYEKL.

This receptor was obtained from a woman aged 45-60 years with Graves' ophthalmopathy. This chain uses TRBV4-1 with TRBJ1-1; 9 nucleotides agree with TRBD1. Sequenced: blood. This CDR3 reads CASSRLQGALNTEAFF. The CDR3 bases are TGCGCCAGCAGCCGGCTACAGGGGGCATTGAACACTGAAGCTTTCTTT.